These 2 T cell receptor beta chains share one sample of origin, sequenced in a study of liver allograft versus peripheral blood T cells. Study-wide background: Repertoires of T cell receptors in transplanted livers were compared with recipients' peripheral blood repertoires.

One entry per CDR3 protein results from TCRdb running MiXCR on the reads. This table holds 5,000 to 6,500 distinct CDR3 sequences, 12% to 15% found once. The receptor source for this set is a human patient who had a liver transplant. A share of the T cells may be of graft donor origin.

This clonotype counts as large. The rearrangement joins TRBV18 to TRBJ1-1; D not certain. With 5 bases removed from V and 1 base from J, the gap between germline ends came to 8 bases. The CDR3 runs 13 residues. Germline assignment: CDR1 KGHSH and CDR2 LQKENI. This chain's CDR3 is CASSSDGNTEAFF. CDR3 DNA: TGTGCCAGCTCATCGGACGGGAACACTGAAGCTTTCTTT.

This clonotype is medium-sized in the sample. The chain links TRBV28 to TRBJ1-1; maybe TRBD1 (5 bases). The CDR3 runs to 14 residues. V lost 1 base, J lost 4 bases, and 10 bases lay in between. Germline CDR1 and CDR2: MDHEN and SYDVKM. CDR3: CASSLSGGSTEAFF. CDR3 nucleotides: TGTGCCAGCAGTTTATCGGGGGGATCCACTGAAGCTTTCTTT.